This T cell receptor (beta chain) was observed in a study of immune cell composition in non-small cell lung cancer. This clone was seen only a few times. The CDR3 has 15 amino acids. Germline V gene lookup returns CDR1 SGHTA and CDR2 FQGNSA. Trimming took off 1 base at V and 10 bases at J, with 19 bases between the two ends. Assay used: immunoSEQ multiplex PCR; TCRdb lists only in-frame clones, some missing. The sample lists 13,000 or so clones; approximately 70% were seen once. The clonotype was recovered from a human donor with non-small cell lung cancer. J is TRBJ1-1 and V is TRBV7-2; weak D call: TRBD1 (5 bases). The source material was lung tumor tissue. The CDR3 DNA sequence: TGTGCCAGCAGCTTAGGTCCGGCGGGGGGTTTATTAGCTTTCTTT. Translated, it gives CASSLGPAGGLLAFF.